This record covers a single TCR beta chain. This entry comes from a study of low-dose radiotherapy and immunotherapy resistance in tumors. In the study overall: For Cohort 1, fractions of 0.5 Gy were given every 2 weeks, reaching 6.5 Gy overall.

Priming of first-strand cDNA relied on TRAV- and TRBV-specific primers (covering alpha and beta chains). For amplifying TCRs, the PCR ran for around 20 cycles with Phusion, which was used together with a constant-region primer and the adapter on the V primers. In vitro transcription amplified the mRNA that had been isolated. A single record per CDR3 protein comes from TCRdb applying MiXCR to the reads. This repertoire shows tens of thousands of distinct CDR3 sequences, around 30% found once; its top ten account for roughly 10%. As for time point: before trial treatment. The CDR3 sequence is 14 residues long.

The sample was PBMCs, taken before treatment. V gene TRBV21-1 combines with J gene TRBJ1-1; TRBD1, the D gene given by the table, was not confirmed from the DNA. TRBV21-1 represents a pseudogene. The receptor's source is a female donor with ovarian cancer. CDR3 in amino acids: CASSNPDYSTEAFF. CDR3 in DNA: TGTGCCAGCAGCAACCCGGATTATAGCACTGAAGCTTTCTTT.